One and the same sample provided the 27 T cell receptor beta chains below, sequenced in a study of blood T cell repertoires in COVID-19 (dated by TCRdb to about 2020). Libraries came from the immunoSEQ multiplex PCR assay. As stored in TCRdb, this immuneACCESS dataset retains in-frame rearrangements with V and J assigned. A fraction of the clones does not appear; measured against another copy, unresolved V genes explain less than half of the discrepancy, and the remainder lacks a known reason. In this sample the table shows about 150,000 clones, roughly 78% of which occur a single time. The ten top clones hold under 2% of the sample. Input material: peripheral blood. The origin of the receptors is a man aged 80 or over with acute or convalescent COVID-19.

The genes are TRBV5-1 and TRBJ1-4; D gene uncertain. V was trimmed by 5 bases and J by 4 bases, leaving 12 bases between them. The CDR3 has 14 amino acids. CDR1 SGHRS and CDR2 YFSETQ come from the germline V gene. The CDR3 sequence is CASREEGYNEKLFF. The DNA for the CDR3 is TGCGCCAGCAGGGAGGAGGGCTATAATGAAAAACTGTTTTTT.

The chain links TRBV9 to TRBJ2-1; no definite D call. Germline-derived CDR1 and CDR2 are SGDLS and YYNGEE. The CDR3 runs to 15 residues. Trimming pared 1 base from V and 7 bases from J, leaving 15 bases between. The CDR3 region is CASSVISTSGNEQFF. The CDR3 nucleotides read TGTGCCAGCAGCGTAATATCCACTTCCGGTAATGAGCAGTTCTTC.

The chain is built from TRBV5-4 and TRBJ2-2; 11 nucleotides line up with TRBD1. This CDR3 region has 16 residues. Germline values: CDR1 SGHNT, CDR2 YYREEE (reference sequence). The trim removed 5 bases at V and 5 bases at J, leaving 8 bases unmatched. The CDR3 region has the DNA TGTGCCAGCAGTTCAAGGACAGGGGGCGGAACCGGGGAGCTGTTTTTT. This translates into CASSSRTGGGTGELFF.

The V and J genes are TRBV5-5 and TRBJ2-3, with 9 bases aligning to TRBD2. V shed 0 bases, J shed 7 bases, and the junction held 6 bases outside the gene matches. The CDR3 length is 15 residues. Germline-derived CDR1 and CDR2 are SGHKS and YYEKEE (reference sequence). The CDR3 DNA reads as TGTGCCAGCAGCTTGGTTGCGGGGGGGCCACATACGCAGTATTTT. Its protein product is CASSLVAGGPHTQYF.

The count of this clone is one. The chain carries TRBV18 and TRBJ1-5; 10 bases line up with TRBD1. With 5 bases clipped from V and 1 base from J, the junction kept 2 bases outside the gene matches. Germline values: CDR1 KGHSH, CDR2 LQKENI. CDR3 length: 15 amino acids. The chain's CDR3 is CASSSGQGSNQPQHF. Here the CDR3 DNA reads TGTGCCAGCTCATCGGGACAGGGGAGCAATCAGCCCCAGCATTTT.

This chain uses TRBV12-3 or TRBV12-4 with TRBJ2-3, with D maybe TRBD1 (6 bases). This CDR3 is built from 11 residues. Trimming took off 6 bases at V and 14 bases at J, with 15 bases between the two ends. The CDR3 loop reads CASSYGGGGYF. Written as DNA, the CDR3 is TGTGCCAGCAGCTATGGGGGCGGAGGGTATTTT.

This clone was seen a few times. The J gene is TRBJ1-2, the V gene TRBV5-1; 7 nucleotides line up with TRBD1. Germline loops: CDR1 SGHRS, CDR2 YFSETQ. V lost 5 bases and J lost 8; bases outside the gene matches: 18. The CDR3 contains 16 residues. The CDR3 reads CASRTLSGTEGEGYTF. CDR3 coding DNA: TGCGCCAGCAGGACCCTCAGTGGGACAGAAGGCGAGGGCTACACCTTC.

V is TRBV6-2 or TRBV6-3 and J is TRBJ2-3, with TRBD2 matching 7 bases. The CDR3 consists of 17 residues. V gave up 0 bases and J gave up 5 bases; unmatched junction bases: 11. Germline V lookup: CDR1 MNHEY, CDR2 SVGEGT. The CDR3 is CASSYSTASGERDTQYF. CDR3 sequence (DNA): TGTGCCAGCAGTTACTCGACGGCCAGCGGGGAACGAGATACGCAGTATTTT.

This chain uses TRBV11-3 with TRBJ1-6, with D perhaps matching TRBD1 (5 bases). The CDR3 sequence is 14 residues long. With 6 bases removed from V and 4 bases from J, the gap between germline ends came to 10 bases. Germline CDR1 is SGHNT and CDR2 is YENEEA. The CDR3 DNA reads as TGTGCCAGCAGGACAGCTAATTATAATTCACCCCTCCACTTT. Amino acid sequence: CASRTANYNSPLHF.

The genes are TRBV6-6 and TRBJ1-3; D uncertain. The CDR3 loop spans 15 amino acids. Trimming cost V 2 bases and J 2 bases, with 10 bases left between them. Germline V gene data show CDR1 as MNHNY and CDR2 as SVGAGI (reference sequence). The CDR3, as DNA: TGTGCCAGCAGTTACAACAGTATGACTGGAAACACCATATATTTT. The encoded protein is CASSYNSMTGNTIYF.

The J gene is TRBJ1-5, the V gene TRBV6-5; D is perhaps TRBD1 (6 bases). Germline V gene lookup returns CDR1 MNHEY and CDR2 SVGAGI. Trimming took off 2 bases at V and 3 bases at J, with 11 bases between the two ends. The CDR3 has 15 residues. The CDR3 reads CASSYKPGDNQPQHF. Written as DNA, the CDR3 is TGTGCCAGCAGTTACAAGCCAGGGGACAATCAGCCCCAGCATTTT.

The chain carries TRBV10-3 and TRBJ2-2; TRBD2 aligns across 9 bases. Losses at the gene ends were 3 bases for V and 6 bases for J; bases not matched to a gene: 8. The germline gives CDR1 ENHRY, CDR2 SYGVKD. The CDR3 length is 16 residues. CDR3 sequence reads: CAISDPGRLAAGELFF. Written as DNA, the CDR3 is TGTGCCATCAGTGATCCCGGCCGACTAGCGGCCGGGGAGCTGTTTTTT.

V and J are TRBV5-6 and TRBJ1-2; D might be TRBD1 (6 bases). V lost 4 bases, J lost 7 bases, and 11 bases lay in between. There are 12 residues in the CDR3. Germline CDR1 SGHDT, CDR2 YYEEEE. The CDR3 protein is CASSPGGFGYTF. In DNA form, the CDR3 reads TGTGCCAGCAGCCCGGGGGGCTTTGGCTACACCTTC.

This clone was recorded only once. The genes are TRBV5-1 and TRBJ2-1, with 7 bases fitting TRBD2. CDR3 length: 14 residues. Trimming removed 7 bases from V and 7 bases from J; junction bases left unmatched: 11. Germline V gives CDR1 SGHRS, CDR2 YFSETQ. The CDR3 spells CASGLLATKNEQFF. The CDR3 region has the DNA TGCGCCAGCGGCCTACTAGCGACCAAGAATGAGCAGTTCTTC.

The V and J genes are TRBV5-1 and TRBJ2-5; 9 bases align to TRBD2. Germline V gene sequence: CDR1 SGHRS, CDR2 YFSETQ. The CDR3 extends over 15 amino acids. V dropped 4 bases and J dropped 5; count of bases not matched to a gene: 9. The CDR3 here is CASSPQAGGEETQYF. The CDR3 coding sequence is TGCGCCAGCAGCCCACAAGCGGGGGGAGAGGAGACCCAGTACTTC.

Here the CDR3 DNA reads TGTGCCAGCAGCTTAACCGGGACAAGCAATTCACCCCTCCACTTT. Residues: CASSLTGTSNSPLHF. The chain joins TRBV11-2 to TRBJ1-6; D possibly corresponds to TRBD1 (6 bases). CDR1 and CDR2 from the germline V gene are SGHAT and FQNNGV. The CDR3 runs to 15 residues. V lost 2 bases and J 7 bases, leaving 12 bases between the germline ends. The complete variable domain, with remaining parts taken from reference TRBV11-2 and TRBJ1-6, reads EAGVAQSPRYKIIEKRQSVAFWCNPISGHATLYWYQQILGQGPKLLIQFQNNGVVDDSQLPKDRFSAERLKGVDSTLKIQPAKLEDSAVYLCASSLTGTSNSPLHFGNGTRLTVT.

This chain joins TRBV5-5 and TRBJ2-1; D is perhaps TRBD1 (5 bases). Germline V gene data show CDR1 as SGHKS and CDR2 as YYEKEE (reference sequence). V lost 8 bases to trimming and J lost 0 bases, with 9 bases between them. The CDR3 has 13 amino acids. This CDR3 is CASKQVSYNEQFF. The CDR3 nucleotides read TGTGCCAGTAAACAGGTCTCCTACAATGAGCAGTTCTTC.

This clone was seen once. This chain connects TRBV5-1 to TRBJ2-5; possible D gene TRBD2, 5 bases. Germline CDR1 and CDR2: SGHRS and YFSETQ. The length of the CDR3 is 15 residues. V lost 1 base to trimming and J lost 5 bases, with 15 bases between them. The CDR3, as DNA: TGCGCCAGCAGCTTGTTCCTAGCCGCCCAGGAGACCCAGTACTTC. Protein sequence: CASSLFLAAQETQYF. Variable domain in full (rest from reference TRBV5-1 and TRBJ2-5): KAGVTQTPRYLIKTRGQQVTLSCSPISGHRSVSWYQQTPGQGLQFLFEYFSETQRNKGNFPGRFSGRQFSNSRSEMNVSTLELGDSALYLCASSLFLAAQETQYFGPGTRLLVL.

With respect to this clone: A read error may produce the germline difference seen at one junction end. The chain joins TRBV7-2 to TRBJ2-7; 10 bases align to TRBD2. Germline CDR1 reads SGHTA; CDR2 reads FQGNSA. The CDR3 runs 18 residues. CDR3 sequence reads: CASSLVAPGAGGPYEQYF. CDR3 coding DNA: TGTGCCAGCAGCTTAGTGGCTCCGGGAGCGGGGGGGCCCTATGAGCAGTACTTC.

This chain joins TRBV12-5 and TRBJ2-1, with D perhaps matching TRBD2 (5 bases). The germline V gene encodes CDR1 LGHNT and CDR2 FRNRAP. This CDR3 contains 14 residues. The ends were cut back, 1 base at V and 8 bases at J, with 12 bases in the middle. In nucleotides, the CDR3 is TGTGCTAGTGGTTTGGGGGTTCAGAGGGATGAGCAGTTCTTC. It is translated as CASGLGVQRDEQFF. Full variable domain (outside the CDR3, taken from reference TRBV12-5 and TRBJ2-1): DARVTQTPRHKVTEMGQEVTMRCQPILGHNTVFWYRQTMMQGLELLAYFRNRAPLDDSGMPKDRFSAEMPDATLATLKIQPSEPRDSAVYFCASGLGVQRDEQFFGPGTRLTVL.

The genes are TRBV5-1 and TRBJ2-3; 9 nucleotides align to TRBD2. This CDR3 contains 17 residues. V was clipped by 6 bases and J by 5 bases; unmatched bases: 16. Germline V CDR1 and CDR2: SGHRS, YFSETQ. CDR3 in DNA: TGCGCCAGCACCGAGGGGGCTGGCGGGGGGGCGATAGATACGCAGTATTTT. It specifies CASTEGAGGGAIDTQYF. The full variable domain, completed using reference TRBV5-1 and TRBJ2-3, is KAGVTQTPRYLIKTRGQQVTLSCSPISGHRSVSWYQQTPGQGLQFLFEYFSETQRNKGNFPGRFSGRQFSNSRSEMNVSTLELGDSALYLCASTEGAGGGAIDTQYFGPGTRLTVL.

The chain links TRBV12-5 to TRBJ1-5; no definite D call. V shed 2 bases and J shed 5 bases, with 10 bases lying between them. The CDR3 is 14 residues long. Germline CDR1 LGHNT, CDR2 FRNRAP. CDR3 in amino acids: CASGLLNSYQPQHF. The CDR3 DNA follows: TGTGCTAGTGGTTTGTTAAATTCGTATCAGCCCCAGCATTTT. Full variable domain (missing parts from reference TRBV12-5 and TRBJ1-5): DARVTQTPRHKVTEMGQEVTMRCQPILGHNTVFWYRQTMMQGLELLAYFRNRAPLDDSGMPKDRFSAEMPDATLATLKIQPSEPRDSAVYFCASGLLNSYQPQHFGDGTRLSIL.

The chain combines TRBV5-6 with TRBJ2-1, with D perhaps TRBD2 (6 bases). This CDR3 comprises 17 residues. V was pared by 3 bases and J by 5 bases, with 21 bases between. Germline CDR1 and CDR2: SGHDT and YYEEEE. CDR3 in amino acids: CASSSLRYGGPNNEQFF. DNA of the CDR3: TGTGCCAGCAGCTCTCTCCGGTACGGGGGACCTAACAATGAGCAGTTCTTC. The whole variable domain, remainder taken from reference TRBV5-6 and TRBJ2-1, is DAGVTQSPTHLIKTRGQQVTLRCSPKSGHDTVSWYQQALGQGPQFIFQYYEEEERQRGNFPDRFSGHQFPNYSSELNVNALLLGDSALYLCASSSLRYGGPNNEQFFGPGTRLTVL.

The V and J genes are TRBV5-5 and TRBJ1-2, with 7 nucleotides matching TRBD1. CDR1 and CDR2 from the germline V gene are SGHKS and YYEKEE (reference sequence). V was clipped by 4 bases and J by 3 bases; unmatched bases: 3. This CDR3 has 13 residues. DNA for the CDR3: TGTGCCAGCAGCACACAGGGGCACTATGGCTACACCTTC. It encodes CASSTQGHYGYTF.

The chain combines TRBV30 with TRBJ1-3, with 7 positions matching TRBD1. The ends lost 2 bases at V and 0 bases at J; junction bases unmatched: 1. The CDR3 runs to 14 residues. From germline, CDR1 is GTSNPN and CDR2 SVGIG (reference sequence). CDR3 DNA sequence: TGTGCCTGGAGTCAGGGGGACTCTGGAAACACCATATATTTT. As protein: CAWSQGDSGNTIYF. The variable domain in full, with the rest retrieved from reference TRBV30 and TRBJ1-3, is SQTIHQWPATLVQPVGSPLSLECTVEGTSNPNLYWYRQAAGRGLQLLFYSVGIGQISSEVPQNLSASRPQDRQFILSSKKLLLSDSGFYLCAWSQGDSGNTIYFGEGSWLTVV.

This clone was seen once. J is TRBJ2-7 and V is TRBV19; a weak D match, TRBD1 (5 bases). Trimming left V 3 bases short and J 3 bases short, with 15 bases between. The CDR3 spans 15 residues. The germline V gene encodes CDR1 LNHDA and CDR2 SQIVND (reference sequence). CDR3 DNA sequence: TGTGCCAGTAGTATTAGGGCAGGGAATCACTACGAGCAGTACTTC. Its protein product is CASSIRAGNHYEQYF.

This clone was observed a handful of times. V gene TRBV6-6 combines with J gene TRBJ2-7; 9 bases agree with TRBD2. Germline CDR1 reads MNHNY; CDR2 reads SVGAGI (reference sequence). The CDR3 is made up of 16 amino acids. With V trimmed by 2 bases and J by 0 bases, 5 bases remained unmatched. The CDR3: CASSYGPSGASYEQYV. The CDR3 region has the DNA TGTGCCAGCAGTTACGGTCCTAGCGGGGCCTCCTACGAGCAGTACGTC.